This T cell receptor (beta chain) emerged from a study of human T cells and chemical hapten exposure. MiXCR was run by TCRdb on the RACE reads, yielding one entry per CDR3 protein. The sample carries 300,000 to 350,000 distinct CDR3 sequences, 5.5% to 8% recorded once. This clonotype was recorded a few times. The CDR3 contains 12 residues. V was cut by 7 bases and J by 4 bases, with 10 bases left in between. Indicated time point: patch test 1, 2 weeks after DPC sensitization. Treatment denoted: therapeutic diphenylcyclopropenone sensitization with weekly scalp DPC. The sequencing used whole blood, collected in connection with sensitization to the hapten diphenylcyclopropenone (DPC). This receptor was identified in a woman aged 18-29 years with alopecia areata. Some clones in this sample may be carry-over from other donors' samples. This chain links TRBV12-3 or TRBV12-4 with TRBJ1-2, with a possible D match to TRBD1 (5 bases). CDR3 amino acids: CASTWGFYGYTF. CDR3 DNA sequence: TGTGCCAGCACCTGGGGGTTCTATGGCTACACCTTC.